The rows below give T cell receptor beta chains drawn from one sample of a study of control samples from healthy donors and cancer patients. Repertoires were generated with immunoSEQ multiplex PCR, while TCRdb's copy carries only in-frame clones and drops some. The sample has 100,000 to 150,000 clones; approximately 89% are singletons. The sequenced material came from blood. Receptor source: a man in his sixties in good health. Each CDR3 is given with its conserved first and last residue. D genes are given only for firm matches. Rows may omit the clone size; those that give it use once, few, many or a size class.

j_gene,v_gene,d_gene,abundance,CDR3nt,CDR3aa
TRBJ1-3,TRBV28,NA,NA,TGTGCCAGCAGTTTCCTCCTAGGACCCGGAAACACCATATATTTT,CASSFLLGPGNTIYF
TRBJ2-7,TRBV11-2,NA,NA,TGTGCCAGCAGCTGGGCTAGGGGGCCGGAGGTGGGGGGCTACGAGCAGTACTTC,CASSWARGPEVGGYEQYF
TRBJ2-1,TRBV29-1,NA,NA,TGCAGCGGCTCATGGTCCTACAATGAGCAGTTCTTC,CSGSWSYNEQFF
TRBJ1-5,TRBV2,NA,NA,TGTGCCAGCGGTGAGCGGGGATGGAGCGATCAGCCCCAGCATTTT,CASGERGWSDQPQHF
TRBJ1-3,TRBV7-8,NA,NA,TGTGCCAGCAGCTTAGCTCAAGGGCCTGGAAACACCATATATTTT,CASSLAQGPGNTIYF
TRBJ2-5,TRBV2,NA,NA,TGTGCCACTTTAAGGACGGCCCGAACCGGGACCCAGTACTTC,CATLRTARTGTQYF
TRBJ2-7,TRBV18,NA,NA,TGTGCCAGCTCACCACGGGAGGTGGGCGAGCAGTACTTC,CASSPREVGEQYF
TRBJ1-5,TRBV21-1,NA,NA,TGTGCCAGCAGCAAACTTGTCAGGGATCCTCAGCCCCAGCATTTT,CASSKLVRDPQPQHF
TRBJ2-7,TRBV18,TRBD1,NA,TGTGCCAGCTCAAAGGGGGCCCTGTACGAGCAGTACTTC,CASSKGALYEQYF
TRBJ1-6,TRBV27,NA,NA,TGTGCCAGCAGCTGGGACGGATATAATTCACCCCTCCACTTT,CASSWDGYNSPLHF
TRBJ2-3,TRBV7-2,TRBD2,NA,TGTGCCAGCAGCAGACTAGCGGGGAGTAGCACAGATACGCAGTATTTT,CASSRLAGSSTDTQYF
TRBJ2-5,TRBV29-1,NA,few,TGCAGCGTTGAAGTGGGGGCAAGGGGAGGAGAGACCCAGTACTTC,CSVEVGARGGETQYF
TRBJ1-4,TRBV18,NA,once,TGTGCCAGCTCACCACCGAACAACGAAAAACTGTTTTTT,CASSPPNNEKLFF
TRBJ1-2,TRBV24-1,NA,NA,TGTGCCACCAGTGAAGGGGGAGGAGCTAACTATGGCTACACCTTC,CATSEGGGANYGYTF
TRBJ1-1,TRBV7-9,TRBD1,NA,TGTGCCAGCAGTTCAGGGGGCGTTTTCGGCACTGAAGCTTTCTTT,CASSSGGVFGTEAFF
TRBJ2-6,TRBV27,NA,NA,TGTGCCAGCAGCGGCCCCCTCTCTGGGGCCAACGTCCTGACTTTC,CASSGPLSGANVLTF
TRBJ2-7,TRBV5-3,NA,NA,TGTGCCAGAAGCCCCAAGATCTCGCGCACGGAGCAGTACTTC,CARSPKISRTEQYF
TRBJ1-4,TRBV3-1/TRBV3-2,NA,NA,TGTGCCAGCAGCCACGGGGGACTGACAACTAATGAAAAACTGTTTTTT,CASSHGGLTTNEKLFF
TRBJ2-7,TRBV27,TRBD2,NA,TGTGCCAGCAGTTTATCGACTAGCGGGGCCTACGAGCAGTACTTC,CASSLSTSGAYEQYF
TRBJ1-2,TRBV19,TRBD1,NA,TGTGCCAGTAGTAACCGGGACAGTTATGGCTACACCTTC,CASSNRDSYGYTF
TRBJ1-5,TRBV7-3,NA,NA,TGTGCCAGCAGCTTGGGCCCGGATCAGCCCCAGCATTTT,CASSLGPDQPQHF
TRBJ2-7,TRBV6-5,NA,NA,TGTGCCAGCAGTTTCTCTAGCGCGAGCTCCTACGAGCAGTACTTC,CASSFSSASSYEQYF
TRBJ1-1,TRBV19,NA,NA,TGTGCCAGTAGTACCCTGCGAGAAGCTTTCTTT,CASSTLREAFF
TRBJ1-1,TRBV6-4,NA,NA,TGTGCCAGCCCCCGAGGCCAGACCTGGGGTGAAGCTTTCTTT,CASPRGQTWGEAFF
TRBJ2-3,TRBV21-1,NA,NA,TGTGCCAGCAGCAGCCGCTTAGGGGGTGAGGTTGGCACAGATACGCAGTATTTT,CASSSRLGGEVGTDTQYF
TRBJ1-1,TRBV6-1,NA,NA,TGTGCCAGCAGTGAAATCAGCCGTACAGGTCTTTTCTTT,CASSEISRTGLFF
TRBJ1-1,TRBV20-1,NA,NA,TGCAGTGCTAGATGGTCTGAAGCTTTCTTT,CSARWSEAFF
TRBJ1-2,TRBV28,NA,NA,TGTGCCAGCAGTGTTCCAGGGGACTCCTATGGCTACACCTTC,CASSVPGDSYGYTF
TRBJ2-7,TRBV24-1,TRBD1,NA,TGTGCCACCAGTCCGGGGACAGGGAACAACTACGAGCAGTACTTC,CATSPGTGNNYEQYF
TRBJ2-4,TRBV2,NA,NA,TGTGCCAGCAGGGTTTCCCCCCTAACTGACACCATTCAGTACTTC,CASRVSPLTDTIQYF
TRBJ1-2,TRBV3-1/TRBV3-2,NA,NA,TGTGCCAGCAGCCCTGGGACTCAGGCGGGGGGCTACACCTTC,CASSPGTQAGGYTF
TRBJ1-1,TRBV28,NA,once,TGTGCCAGCCTCCCTTCCCGGGGCATGAACACTGAAGCTTTCTTT,CASLPSRGMNTEAFF